The rows below give T cell receptor beta chains drawn from one sample of a study of blood T cell repertoires in COVID-19. Sequencing was performed with immunoSEQ multiplex PCR; in TCRdb, only in-frame clones are kept and a portion is missing. The data contain 85,000 to 95,000 clones, about 88% of them singletons. Specimen: peripheral blood. Receptors were obtained from a woman of 80 years or more with acute or convalescent COVID-19. CDR3s include the opening cysteine and the closing phenylalanine or tryptophan.

J gene	V gene	CDR3 length	CDR3 protein
TRBJ2-7	TRBV5-1	15	CASSLVSSGVNEQYF
TRBJ2-3	TRBV5-5	15	CASSFDRAEADTQYF
TRBJ1-5	TRBV6-5	14	CASRPTGGSQPQHF
TRBJ1-5	TRBV7-3	16	CASSLIVDRGNQPQHF
TRBJ1-1	TRBV5-6	13	CASSLDRKAEAFF
TRBJ2-3	TRBV5-6	11	CASSFADTQYF
TRBJ2-1	TRBV27	17	CASSPRSLGTPNNEQFF
TRBJ1-3	TRBV25-1	16	CASSASSGNVGNTIYF
TRBJ1-3	TRBV5-5	15	CASSLDSGGGNTIYF
TRBJ1-2	TRBV29-1	13	CSVGQGPNYGYTF
TRBJ2-1	TRBV5-4	12	CASSLVRREQFF
TRBJ2-3	TRBV1	16	CTSSRTCGGGPDTQYF
TRBJ2-5	TRBV6-5	14	CASSYSGGQETQYF
TRBJ2-4	TRBV2	14	CASSEELAKNIQYF
TRBJ1-5	TRBV6-1	17	CASSEMGPRGRNQPQHF
TRBJ1-3	TRBV7-3	15	CASSPSGGFGNTIYF
TRBJ1-1	TRBV6-2/TRBV6-3	13	CASSYRGSTEAFF
TRBJ1-4	TRBV5-1	16	CASSLAVGGPWEKLFF
TRBJ2-3	TRBV6-5	14	CASSWGGRTDTQYF
TRBJ2-3	TRBV28	14	CASSAGTPVWTQYF
TRBJ2-7	TRBV5-5	16	CASSLFPGQGTYEQYF
TRBJ2-1	TRBV2	14	CASGGGSSYNEQFF
TRBJ2-5	TRBV7-9	13	CASSLGLVETQYF
TRBJ1-4	TRBV12-3/TRBV12-4	13	CASSGTAKEKLFF
TRBJ1-6	TRBV30	13	CAWSPAGDSPLHF
TRBJ1-2	TRBV5-1	14	CASSPGGGAYGYTF
TRBJ1-3	TRBV3-1/TRBV3-2	16	CASSQDRGGRRNTIYF
TRBJ2-3	TRBV12-3/TRBV12-4	12	CASSLIGATQYF
TRBJ1-2	TRBV10-1	14	CASSRDRADYGYTF
TRBJ2-1	TRBV7-9	16	CASSFGLAGAYNEQFF
TRBJ1-6	TRBV21-1	15	CASSPQGAHNSPLHF
TRBJ2-7	TRBV6-5	15	CASSPGTGGINEQYF
TRBJ2-7	TRBV14	14	CASSQDRGSWEQYF
TRBJ2-7	TRBV28	14	CASIPTQAAYEQYF
TRBJ2-7	TRBV6-6	15	CASSPPGQGDYEQYF
TRBJ1-4	TRBV9	13	CASSPDGVEKLFF
TRBJ2-1	TRBV5-1	16	CASSSHGTGRPNEQFF
TRBJ1-5	TRBV5-1	16	CASSPGPTGANQPQHF
TRBJ2-1	TRBV5-4	13	CASSAGLVNEQFF
TRBJ2-1	TRBV20-1	10	CSATGNEQFF
TRBJ1-6	TRBV5-3	17	CARSRDRATQSYSPLHF
TRBJ2-5	TRBV18	13	CASSPTYQETQYF
TRBJ2-7	TRBV6-6	14	CASSAPGQGGDKYF
TRBJ2-5	TRBV24-1	13	CATSEEGLGTQYF
TRBJ1-2	TRBV7-2	15	CASSLDQGWDYGYTF
TRBJ2-2	TRBV6-5	15	CASRRGQGSTGELFF
TRBJ1-1	TRBV5-4	13	CASSTGQNTEAFF
TRBJ1-1	TRBV3-1/TRBV3-2	15	CASSQAGTMNTEAFF
TRBJ2-5	TRBV7-7	16	CASSLMTGGSKETQYF
TRBJ1-5	TRBV10-3	15	CAISEGLPVGEPQHF
TRBJ1-2	TRBV5-4	17	CASSLGTGKVANYGYTF
TRBJ1-3	TRBV15	16	CATRRTGAFSGNTIYF
TRBJ2-5	TRBV29-1	12	CSVETGGETQYF
TRBJ2-2	TRBV3-1/TRBV3-2	14	CASSQAGLGGELFF
TRBJ2-7	TRBV2	13	CASSAYRGGEQYF